The rows below give T cell receptor beta chains drawn from one sample of a study of blood T cell repertoires in COVID-19. Assay: immunoSEQ multiplex PCR; the TCRdb copy retains only in-frame clones and omits some. Among about 430,000 clones listed, about 90% were seen once. Sequencing was performed on peripheral blood. All receptors come from a man aged 18 to 30 with COVID-19, enrolled during active disease. Both conserved end residues are part of each CDR3. Each record gives: J gene, V gene, clone size, D gene, CDR3 protein, CDR3 DNA. D genes are given only for firm matches. Expanded clones are given a class, and other clones once, few, many or no size at all.

>TRBJ2-5|TRBV4-2|NA|TRBD2
CASSLDSGSETQYF
TGTGCCAGCAGCCTGGATAGCGGGAGTGAGACCCAGTACTTC
>TRBJ2-7|TRBV10-3|NA|NA
CAISELSQGRRGEQYF
TGTGCCATCAGTGAGCTGTCCCAGGGCCGCAGGGGCGAGCAGTACTTC
>TRBJ1-2|TRBV27|NA|NA
CASSYLDKIGYGYTF
TGTGCCAGCAGTTACCTGGACAAGATCGGCTATGGCTACACCTTC
>TRBJ2-2|TRBV3-1/TRBV3-2|NA|NA
CASSQLNTGELFF
TGTGCCAGCAGCCAACTGAACACCGGGGAGCTGTTTTTT
>TRBJ2-5|TRBV6-5|NA|NA
CASSPPGSGTQYF
TGTGCCAGCAGTCCACCCGGGAGTGGGACCCAGTACTTC
>TRBJ2-7|TRBV15|many|TRBD1
CATSSRQGVSYEQYF
TGTGCCACCAGCAGCCGGCAGGGGGTCTCCTACGAGCAGTACTTC
>TRBJ2-1|TRBV19|NA|NA
CASDLGGSYNEQFF
TGTGCCAGCGACCTAGGGGGCTCCTACAATGAGCAGTTCTTC
>TRBJ2-1|TRBV11-2|NA|TRBD2
CASSVRARDYHNEQFF
TGTGCCAGCAGCGTAAGGGCCCGGGACTACCACAATGAGCAGTTCTTC
>TRBJ2-2|TRBV29-1|NA|NA
CSVARGNTGELFF
TGCAGCGTTGCTAGGGGAAACACCGGGGAGCTGTTTTTT
>TRBJ2-3|TRBV28|NA|TRBD2
CASSFLAGDTQYF
TGTGCCAGCAGTTTTCTAGCGGGAGATACGCAGTATTTT
>TRBJ2-7|TRBV11-2|NA|TRBD2
CASSQALAGYEQYF
TGTGCCAGCTCCCAAGCACTAGCGGGGTACGAGCAGTACTTC
>TRBJ1-3|TRBV18|NA|NA
CASSPQGTPSGNTIYF
TGTGCCAGCTCACCGCAAGGGACACCCTCTGGAAACACCATATATTTT
>TRBJ2-3|TRBV19|NA|NA
CASSDFGGGATDTQYF
TGTGCCAGTAGTGATTTCGGTGGTGGGGCCACAGATACGCAGTATTTT
>TRBJ1-1|TRBV15|NA|TRBD1
CATSRDLDRVTEAFF
TGTGCCACCAGCAGGGATTTGGACAGGGTCACTGAAGCTTTCTTT
>TRBJ1-4|TRBV27|NA|NA
CASSIRGKEKLFF
TGTGCCAGCAGTATACGGGGGAAAGAAAAACTGTTTTTT
>TRBJ1-1|TRBV2|NA|TRBD1
CASNPDRALNTEAFF
TGTGCCAGCAATCCGGACAGGGCCTTAAACACTGAAGCTTTCTTT
>TRBJ2-7|TRBV2|NA|TRBD2
CASISVAGYEQYF
TGTGCCAGCATTTCGGTAGCGGGCTACGAGCAGTACTTC
>TRBJ2-5|TRBV5-1|NA|TRBD2
CASRKGTSGEETQYF
TGCGCCAGCAGAAAGGGGACTAGCGGAGAAGAGACCCAGTACTTC
>TRBJ1-1|TRBV28|NA|TRBD1
CASRTGTANTEAFF
TGTGCCAGCAGAACAGGGACAGCTAACACTGAAGCTTTCTTT
>TRBJ2-6|TRBV5-4|NA|NA
CASSLRVAGANVLTF
TGTGCCAGCAGCTTGCGAGTAGCGGGGGCCAACGTCCTGACTTTC
>TRBJ1-1|TRBV7-8|few|TRBD1
CASQLRDRQSTGEAFF
TGTGCCAGCCAATTAAGGGACAGGCAATCAACCGGTGAAGCTTTCTTT
>TRBJ1-4|TRBV18|NA|NA
CASSETGTTNEKLFF
TGTGCCAGCTCAGAAACAGGGACAACTAATGAAAAACTGTTTTTT
>TRBJ1-6|TRBV1|NA|NA
CTTGDTGHSPLHF
TGCACCACAGGCGATACAGGGCATTCACCCCTCCACTTT
>TRBJ2-2|TRBV2|NA|TRBD1
CASKGTGTVHGELFF
TGTGCCAGCAAAGGGACAGGGACGGTACACGGGGAGCTGTTTTTT
>TRBJ2-2|TRBV10-2|NA|TRBD1
CACHRGTNTGELFF
TGCGCCTGCCACAGGGGCACGAACACCGGGGAGCTGTTTTTT
>TRBJ2-1|TRBV11-1|NA|NA
CASSFSTLGQVGEQFF
TGTGCCAGCAGCTTTAGTACTTTGGGCCAAGTGGGTGAGCAGTTCTTC
>TRBJ2-1|TRBV27|NA|NA
CASSIGGRAGQFF
TGTGCCAGCTCCATAGGGGGGAGGGCCGGGCAGTTCTTC
>TRBJ1-5|TRBV4-1|NA|NA
CASSYTGHFNQPQHF
TGCGCCAGCAGCTACACGGGACATTTCAATCAGCCCCAGCATTTT
>TRBJ2-3|TRBV5-1|NA|TRBD2
CASSSLGGGTDTQYF
TGCGCCAGCAGCTCCCTCGGGGGGGGTACAGATACGCAGTATTTT
>TRBJ2-5|TRBV15|NA|NA
CATSSTKRETQYF
TGTGCCACCAGCAGTACTAAGAGGGAGACCCAGTACTTC
>TRBJ1-1|TRBV21-1|NA|NA
CASCYTGNTEAFF
TGTGCCAGCTGCTACACGGGGAACACTGAAGCTTTCTTT
>TRBJ1-2|TRBV6-5|NA|TRBD1
CASSGTGGFGYTF
TGTGCCAGCAGCGGGACAGGGGGCTTTGGCTACACCTTC
>TRBJ1-1|TRBV6-1|NA|TRBD1
CASSERGLKAEAFF
TGTGCCAGCAGTGAAAGGGGGCTGAAGGCTGAAGCTTTCTTT
>TRBJ2-2|TRBV6-5|NA|NA
CASAGFNGELFF
TGTGCCAGCGCGGGGTTCAACGGGGAGCTGTTTTTT
>TRBJ2-3|TRBV5-1|NA|NA
CASSPSRTDTQYF
TGCGCCAGCAGCCCGTCCAGGACAGATACGCAGTATTTT
>TRBJ2-7|TRBV6-5|NA|TRBD2
CASSSWTSGRAYEQYF
TGTGCCAGCAGTTCCTGGACTAGCGGGAGGGCCTACGAGCAGTACTTC
>TRBJ2-5|TRBV5-1|NA|NA
CASSLEGGTQYF
TGCGCCAGCAGCTTGGAAGGCGGGACCCAGTACTTC
>TRBJ2-1|TRBV6-4|once|NA
CASSAGTLDEQFF
TGTGCCAGCAGTGCCGGGACACTCGATGAGCAGTTCTTC
>TRBJ2-1|TRBV6-1|NA|NA
CASSEASGSYNEQFF
TGTGCCAGCAGTGAGGCGTCCGGGAGCTACAATGAGCAGTTCTTC
>TRBJ2-7|TRBV20-1|NA|NA
CSAAGYEQYF
TGCAGTGCGGCGGGCTACGAGCAGTACTTC
>TRBJ2-7|TRBV5-1|NA|TRBD1
CASRDRGFYEQYF
TGCGCCAGCAGGGACAGGGGGTTCTACGAGCAGTACTTC
>TRBJ2-7|TRBV5-1|NA|NA
CASSLTEGGQYF
TGCGCCAGCAGCTTAACAGAGGGTGGGCAGTACTTC
>TRBJ2-3|TRBV5-1|NA|TRBD2
CASSLGTSGMGPSTDTQYF
TGCGCCAGCAGCTTGGGGACTAGCGGGATGGGCCCTAGCACAGATACGCAGTATTTT
>TRBJ2-1|TRBV9|NA|NA
CASSMSVGNEQFF
TGTGCCAGCAGCATGAGCGTAGGCAATGAGCAGTTCTTC
>TRBJ2-1|TRBV19|once|TRBD1
CASNAPGQGNYEQFF
TGTGCCAGTAACGCGCCGGGACAGGGCAACTATGAGCAGTTCTTC
>TRBJ2-1|TRBV5-6|NA|NA
CASSPPVSSYNEQFF
TGTGCCAGCAGCCCGCCGGTAAGCTCCTACAATGAGCAGTTCTTC
>TRBJ1-4|TRBV5-1|NA|NA
CASSFRATNEKLFF
TGCGCCAGCAGCTTCAGGGCTACTAATGAAAAACTGTTTTTT
>TRBJ1-2|TRBV19|NA|TRBD1
CASKGQAGGYTF
TGTGCCAGTAAGGGACAGGCTGGTGGCTACACCTTC
>TRBJ1-5|TRBV7-2|NA|NA
CASSPFYSNQPQHF
TGTGCCAGCAGCCCGTTCTATAGCAATCAGCCCCAGCATTTT
>TRBJ1-2|TRBV27|NA|TRBD1
CASSPGQGNYGYTF
TGTGCCAGCAGCCCGGGACAGGGGAACTATGGCTACACCTTC
>TRBJ2-1|TRBV7-6|once|TRBD2
CASSLGSSGTHNEQFF
TGTGCCAGCAGCTTAGGGTCTAGCGGGACCCACAATGAGCAGTTCTTC
>TRBJ2-6|TRBV2|NA|TRBD1
CASSGPRGTGVSGANVLTF
TGTGCCAGCAGCGGGCCGAGAGGGACAGGGGTGTCTGGGGCCAACGTCCTGACTTTC
>TRBJ1-4|TRBV19|NA|NA
CASSISSATNEKLFF
TGTGCCAGTAGTATATCGTCTGCAACTAATGAAAAACTGTTTTTT
>TRBJ2-3|TRBV28|NA|NA
CASSFLAGSTDTQYF
TGTGCCAGCAGTTTCTTGGCGGGAAGCACAGATACGCAGTATTTT
>TRBJ1-4|TRBV4-1|once|TRBD1
CASSYGTGINEKLFF
TGCGCCAGCAGCTACGGGACAGGGATAAATGAAAAACTGTTTTTT
>TRBJ2-3|TRBV3-1/TRBV3-2|NA|TRBD2
CASSWRENRDTQYF
TGTGCCAGCAGCTGGCGGGAGAATAGAGATACGCAGTATTTT
>TRBJ2-1|TRBV7-8|NA|NA
CASSLVGLTRNEQFF
TGTGCCAGCAGCTTAGTGGGACTTACCAGGAATGAGCAGTTCTTC
>TRBJ2-4|TRBV6-5|NA|TRBD2
CASLAGLNHIQYF
TGTGCCAGTCTAGCGGGACTTAATCACATTCAGTACTTC
>TRBJ1-1|TRBV29-1|NA|NA
CTSVEGVFGTPVTEAFF
TGCACCAGCGTTGAAGGCGTTTTCGGGACACCGGTTACTGAAGCTTTCTTT
>TRBJ1-1|TRBV6-5|NA|NA
CASGPVNTEAFF
TGTGCCAGCGGGCCTGTAAACACTGAAGCTTTCTTT